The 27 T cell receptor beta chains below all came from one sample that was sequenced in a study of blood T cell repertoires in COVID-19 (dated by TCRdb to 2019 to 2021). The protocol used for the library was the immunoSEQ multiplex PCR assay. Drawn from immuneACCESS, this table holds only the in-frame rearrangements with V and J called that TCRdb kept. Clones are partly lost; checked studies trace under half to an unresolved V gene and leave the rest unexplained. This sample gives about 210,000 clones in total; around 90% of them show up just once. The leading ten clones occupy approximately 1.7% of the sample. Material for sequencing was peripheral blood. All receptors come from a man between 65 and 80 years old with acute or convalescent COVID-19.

The CDR3 bases are TGTGCCACCAACCCCAGGAATACAGATACGCAGTATTTT. This translates into CATNPRNTDTQYF. The genes are TRBV24-1 and TRBJ2-3; no clear D gene. This CDR3 has 13 residues. Trimming cost V 8 bases and J 3 bases, with 11 bases left between them. The V gene's germline CDR1 is KGHDR and CDR2 SFDVKD.

This CDR3 reads CASSSVRQGDGAYEQYF. CDR3 nucleotide sequence: TGTGCCAGCAGCTCAGTCCGACAGGGGGACGGAGCCTACGAGCAGTACTTC. This chain links TRBV7-9 with TRBJ2-7; 9 bases are a match to TRBD1. J gave up 2 bases and V 4 bases, and 12 bases lay outside the gene matches. The CDR3 has 17 amino acids. Germline loops: CDR1 SEHNR, CDR2 FQNEAQ (reference sequence). The entire variable domain, with the rest obtained from reference TRBV7-9 and TRBJ2-7, is as follows: DTGVSQNPRHKITKRGQNVTFRCDPISEHNRLYWYRQTLGQGPEFLTYFQNEAQLEKSRLLSDRFSAERPKGSFSTLEIQRTEQGDSAMYLCASSSVRQGDGAYEQYFGPGTRLTVT.

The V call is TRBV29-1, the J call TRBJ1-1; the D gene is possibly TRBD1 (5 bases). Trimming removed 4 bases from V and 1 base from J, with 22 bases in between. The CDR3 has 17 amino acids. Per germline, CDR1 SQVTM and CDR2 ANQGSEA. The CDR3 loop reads CSVVTKYAGRGNTEAFF. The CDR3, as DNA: TGCAGCGTTGTAACAAAGTACGCAGGGAGGGGGAACACTGAAGCTTTCTTT.

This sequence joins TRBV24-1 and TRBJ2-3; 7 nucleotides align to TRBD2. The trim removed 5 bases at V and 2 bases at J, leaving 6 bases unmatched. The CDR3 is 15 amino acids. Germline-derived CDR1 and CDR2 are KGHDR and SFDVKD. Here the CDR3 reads CATSAGGGTTDTQYF. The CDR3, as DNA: TGTGCCACCAGTGCCGGGGGAGGGACCACAGATACGCAGTATTTT.

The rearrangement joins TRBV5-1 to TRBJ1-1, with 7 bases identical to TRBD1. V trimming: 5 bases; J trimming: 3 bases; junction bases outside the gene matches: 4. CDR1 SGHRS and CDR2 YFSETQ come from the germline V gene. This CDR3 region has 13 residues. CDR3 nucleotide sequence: TGCGCCAGCAGTAGACAGGGCTACACTGAAGCTTTCTTT. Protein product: CASSRQGYTEAFF.

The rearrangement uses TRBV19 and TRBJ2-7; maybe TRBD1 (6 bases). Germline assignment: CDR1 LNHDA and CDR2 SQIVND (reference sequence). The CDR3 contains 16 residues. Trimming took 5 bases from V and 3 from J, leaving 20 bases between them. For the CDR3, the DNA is TGTGCCAGTAGTTGGGGCTGGGGGACACCTAGCTACGAGCAGTACTTC. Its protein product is CASSWGWGTPSYEQYF.

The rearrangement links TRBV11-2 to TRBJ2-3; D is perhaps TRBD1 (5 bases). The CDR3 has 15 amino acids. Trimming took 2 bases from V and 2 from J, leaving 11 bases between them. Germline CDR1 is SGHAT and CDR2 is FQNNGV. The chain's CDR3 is CASSLKGSTTDTQYF. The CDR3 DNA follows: TGTGCCAGCAGCTTAAAGGGGTCTACCACAGATACGCAGTATTTT. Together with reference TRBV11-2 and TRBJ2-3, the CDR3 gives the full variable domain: EAGVAQSPRYKIIEKRQSVAFWCNPISGHATLYWYQQILGQGPKLLIQFQNNGVVDDSQLPKDRFSAERLKGVDSTLKIQPAKLEDSAVYLCASSLKGSTTDTQYFGPGTRLTVL.

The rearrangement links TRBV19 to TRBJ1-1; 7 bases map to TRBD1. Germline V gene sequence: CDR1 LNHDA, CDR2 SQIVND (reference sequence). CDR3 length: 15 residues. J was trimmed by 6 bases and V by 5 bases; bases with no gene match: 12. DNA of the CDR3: TGTGCCAGTAGTGCCTGGGACAGAAGGGTGGCTGAAGCTTTCTTT. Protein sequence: CASSAWDRRVAEAFF.

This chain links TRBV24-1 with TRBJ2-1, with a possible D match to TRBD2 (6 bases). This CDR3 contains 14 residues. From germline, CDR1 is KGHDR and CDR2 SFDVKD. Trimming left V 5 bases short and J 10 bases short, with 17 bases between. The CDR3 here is CATSGSGPEGEQFF. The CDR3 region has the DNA TGTGCCACCAGTGGTAGCGGCCCCGAGGGCGAGCAGTTCTTC.

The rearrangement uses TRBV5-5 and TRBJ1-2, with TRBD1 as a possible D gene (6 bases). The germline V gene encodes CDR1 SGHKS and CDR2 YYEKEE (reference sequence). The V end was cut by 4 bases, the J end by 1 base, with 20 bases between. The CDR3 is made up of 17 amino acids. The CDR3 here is CASSQPLRTVINYGYTF. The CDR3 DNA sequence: TGTGCCAGCAGCCAACCTTTACGGACAGTCATTAACTATGGCTACACCTTC. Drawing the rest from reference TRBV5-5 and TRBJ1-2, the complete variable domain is DAGVTQSPTHLIKTRGQQVTLRCSPISGHKSVSWYQQVLGQGPQFIFQYYEKEERGRGNFPDRFSARQFPNYSSELNVNALLLGDSALYLCASSQPLRTVINYGYTFGSGTRLTVV.

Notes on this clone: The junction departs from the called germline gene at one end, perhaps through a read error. The CDR3 here is CASSLMSGSSYEQYF. Here the CDR3 DNA reads TGTGCTAGCAGCTTAATGAGCGGGTCGTCCTACGAGCAGTACTTC. This sequence joins TRBV7-7 and TRBJ2-7, with TRBD2 as a possible D gene (6 bases). This CDR3 has 15 residues. Germline V gives CDR1 SSHAT, CDR2 FNYEAQ (reference sequence). The variable domain in full, with the rest retrieved from reference TRBV7-7 and TRBJ2-7, is GAGVSQSPRYKVTKRGQDVTLRCDPISSHATLYWYQQALGQGPEFLTYFNYEAQPDKSGLPSDRFSAERPEGSISTLTIQRTEQRDSAMYRCASSLMSGSSYEQYFGPGTRLTVT.

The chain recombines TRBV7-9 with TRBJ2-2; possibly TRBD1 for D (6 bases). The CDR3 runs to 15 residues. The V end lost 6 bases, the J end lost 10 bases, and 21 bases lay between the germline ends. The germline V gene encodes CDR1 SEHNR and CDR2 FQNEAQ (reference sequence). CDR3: CASSSKGGVVEELFF. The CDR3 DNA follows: TGTGCCAGCAGTTCAAAAGGGGGAGTAGTCGAGGAGCTGTTTTTT.

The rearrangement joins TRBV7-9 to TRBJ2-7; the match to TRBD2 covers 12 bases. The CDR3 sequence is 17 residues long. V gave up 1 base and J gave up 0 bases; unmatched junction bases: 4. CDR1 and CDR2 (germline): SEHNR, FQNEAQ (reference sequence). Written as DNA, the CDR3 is TGTGCCAGCAGCTTAGGACTAGCGGGAGAGCCCTCCTACGAGCAGTACTTC. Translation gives CASSLGLAGEPSYEQYF.

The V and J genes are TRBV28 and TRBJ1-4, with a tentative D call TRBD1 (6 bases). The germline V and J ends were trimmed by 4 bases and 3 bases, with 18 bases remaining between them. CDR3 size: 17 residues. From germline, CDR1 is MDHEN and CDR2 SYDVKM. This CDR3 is CASSSPQGRGANEKLFF. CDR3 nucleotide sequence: TGTGCCAGCAGTTCCCCGCAGGGGAGGGGAGCTAATGAAAAACTGTTTTTT.

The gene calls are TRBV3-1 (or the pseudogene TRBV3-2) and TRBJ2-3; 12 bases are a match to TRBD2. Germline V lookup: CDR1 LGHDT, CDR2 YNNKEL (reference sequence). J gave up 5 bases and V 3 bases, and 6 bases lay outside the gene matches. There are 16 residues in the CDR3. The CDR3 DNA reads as TGTGCCAGCAGCCAGGGTACTAGCGGGAGGTTAGATACGCAGTATTTT. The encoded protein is CASSQGTSGRLDTQYF.

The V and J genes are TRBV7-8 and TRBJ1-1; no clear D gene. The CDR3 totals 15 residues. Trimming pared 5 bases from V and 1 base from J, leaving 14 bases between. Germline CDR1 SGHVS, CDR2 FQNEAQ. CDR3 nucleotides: TGTGCCAGCAGCGCCGCGGGGTATGGGAACACTGAAGCTTTCTTT. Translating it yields CASSAAGYGNTEAFF.

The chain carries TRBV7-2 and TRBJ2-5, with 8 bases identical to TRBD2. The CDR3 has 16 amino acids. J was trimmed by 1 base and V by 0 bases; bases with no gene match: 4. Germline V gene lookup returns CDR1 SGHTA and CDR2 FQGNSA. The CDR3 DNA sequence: TGTGCCAGCAGCTTAGCCTCAACTAGCGGCCAAGAGACCCAGTACTTC. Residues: CASSLASTSGQETQYF.

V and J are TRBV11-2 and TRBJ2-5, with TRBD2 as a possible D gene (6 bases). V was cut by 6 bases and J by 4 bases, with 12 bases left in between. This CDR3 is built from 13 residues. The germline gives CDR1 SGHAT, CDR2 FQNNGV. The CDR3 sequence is CASRPGTPETQYF. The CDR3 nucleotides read TGTGCCAGCAGACCAGGGACTCCAGAGACCCAGTACTTC. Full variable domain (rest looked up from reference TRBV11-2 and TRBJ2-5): EAGVAQSPRYKIIEKRQSVAFWCNPISGHATLYWYQQILGQGPKLLIQFQNNGVVDDSQLPKDRFSAERLKGVDSTLKIQPAKLEDSAVYLCASRPGTPETQYFGPGTRLLVL.

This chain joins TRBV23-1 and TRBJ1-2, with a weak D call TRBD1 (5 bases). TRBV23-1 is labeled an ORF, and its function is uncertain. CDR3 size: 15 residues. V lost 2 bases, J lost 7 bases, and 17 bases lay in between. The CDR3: CASSQVSGQGGGYTF. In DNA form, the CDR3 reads TGCGCCAGCAGTCAAGTTTCCGGGCAGGGCGGTGGCTACACCTTC.

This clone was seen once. This CDR3 is CASSLGHLVPDTQYF. Written as DNA, the CDR3 is TGCGCCAGCAGCTTGGGACACCTCGTCCCAGATACGCAGTATTTT. The V call is TRBV5-1, the J call TRBJ2-3; D remains unclear. Germline CDR1 and CDR2: SGHRS and YFSETQ. CDR3 size: 15 residues. V was pared by 0 bases and J by 4 bases, with 12 bases between.

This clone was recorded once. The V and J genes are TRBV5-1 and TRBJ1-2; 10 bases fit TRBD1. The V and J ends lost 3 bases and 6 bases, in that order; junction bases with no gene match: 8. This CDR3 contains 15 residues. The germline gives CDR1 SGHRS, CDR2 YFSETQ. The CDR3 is CASSSAGQGINGYTF. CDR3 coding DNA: TGCGCCAGCAGCTCGGCGGGACAGGGGATCAATGGCTACACCTTC.

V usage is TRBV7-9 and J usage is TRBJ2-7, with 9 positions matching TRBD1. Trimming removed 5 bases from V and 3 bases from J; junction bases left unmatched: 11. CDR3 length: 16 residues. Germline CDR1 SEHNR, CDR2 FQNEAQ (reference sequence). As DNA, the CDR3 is TGTGCCAGCAGCGTTCGGACAGGGGATAGGGTCTACGAGCAGTACTTC. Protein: CASSVRTGDRVYEQYF.

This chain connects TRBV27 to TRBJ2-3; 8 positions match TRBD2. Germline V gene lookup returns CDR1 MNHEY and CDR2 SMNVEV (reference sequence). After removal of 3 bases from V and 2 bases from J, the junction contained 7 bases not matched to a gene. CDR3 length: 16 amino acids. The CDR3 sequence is CASSFTQREPTDTQYF. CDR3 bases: TGTGCCAGCAGTTTTACCCAGCGGGAGCCCACAGATACGCAGTATTTT.

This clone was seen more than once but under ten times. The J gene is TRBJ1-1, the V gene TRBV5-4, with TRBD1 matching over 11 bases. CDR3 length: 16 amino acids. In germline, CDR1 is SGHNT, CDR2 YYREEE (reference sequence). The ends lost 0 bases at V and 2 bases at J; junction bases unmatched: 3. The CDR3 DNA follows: TGTGCCAGCAGCTTGGCCGGACAGGGGGCAAACACTGAAGCTTTCTTT. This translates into CASSLAGQGANTEAFF.

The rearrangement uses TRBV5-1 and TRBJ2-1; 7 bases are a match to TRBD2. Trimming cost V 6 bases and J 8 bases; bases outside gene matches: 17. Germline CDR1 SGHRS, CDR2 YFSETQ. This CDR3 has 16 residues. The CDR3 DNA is TGCGCCAGCATTCGGGGGAGGGATAGTTTTAGCGATGAGCAGTTCTTC. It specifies CASIRGRDSFSDEQFF. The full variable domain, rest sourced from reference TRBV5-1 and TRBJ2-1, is KAGVTQTPRYLIKTRGQQVTLSCSPISGHRSVSWYQQTPGQGLQFLFEYFSETQRNKGNFPGRFSGRQFSNSRSEMNVSTLELGDSALYLCASIRGRDSFSDEQFFGPGTRLTVL.

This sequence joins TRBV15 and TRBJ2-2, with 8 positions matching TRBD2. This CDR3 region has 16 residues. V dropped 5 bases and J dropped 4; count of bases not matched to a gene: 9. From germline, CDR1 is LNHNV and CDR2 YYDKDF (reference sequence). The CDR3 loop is CATSPGGTSLTGELFF. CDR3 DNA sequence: TGTGCCACCAGCCCCGGGGGGACTAGTCTCACCGGGGAGCTGTTTTTT. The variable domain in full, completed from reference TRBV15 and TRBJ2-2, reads DAMVIQNPRYQVTQFGKPVTLSCSQTLNHNVMYWYQQKSSQAPKLLFHYYDKDFNNEADTPDNFQSRRPNTSFCFLDIRSPGLGDTAMYLCATSPGGTSLTGELFFGEGSRLTVL.

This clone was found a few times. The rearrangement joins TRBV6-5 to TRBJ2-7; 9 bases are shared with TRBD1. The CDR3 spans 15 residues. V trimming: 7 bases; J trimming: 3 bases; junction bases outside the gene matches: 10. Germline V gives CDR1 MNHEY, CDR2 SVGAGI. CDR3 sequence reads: CASTQGGTGNYEQYF. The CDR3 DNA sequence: TGTGCCAGCACCCAGGGGGGGACAGGGAACTACGAGCAGTACTTC.